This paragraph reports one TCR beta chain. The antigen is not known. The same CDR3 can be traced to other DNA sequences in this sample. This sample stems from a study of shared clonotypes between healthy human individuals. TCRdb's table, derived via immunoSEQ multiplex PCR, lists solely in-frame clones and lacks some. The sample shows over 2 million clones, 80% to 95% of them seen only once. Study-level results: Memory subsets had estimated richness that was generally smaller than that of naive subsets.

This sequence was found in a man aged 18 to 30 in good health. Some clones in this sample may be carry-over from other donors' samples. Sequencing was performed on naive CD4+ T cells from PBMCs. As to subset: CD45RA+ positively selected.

The CDR3 nucleotides are TGCGCCAGCAGGCGTCTAGCGGGCACAGATACGCAGTATTTT. It specifies CASRRLAGTDTQYF. The V call is TRBV5-1, the J call TRBJ2-3; 7 nucleotides line up with TRBD2. The CDR3 is 14 residues long. J lost 1 base, V lost 5 bases, and 4 bases had no gene match. The V gene's germline CDR1 is SGHRS and CDR2 YFSETQ.